This entry concerns a single T cell receptor beta chain. Its cognate antigen has yet to be identified. It has no much larger one-base neighbor in the sample; base qualities were not kept. RNA was isolated from bulk, unsorted tissue, and RNA quality was assessed with a NanoDrop ND-1000 and an Agilent 2100. All donors had newly diagnosed lung cancer, had not received prior chemotherapy, and were admitted for thoracic surgery in China between August and November 2014. Patients with previous radiotherapy or chemotherapy, or with another concurrent cancer, were excluded from the study. Pieces of surgical tissue measuring about 1-2.1 cm3 were kept in RNAlater solution and held at -80 degrees C until needed. The source of the sample is a study of tumor and adjacent non-tumor tissue in lung cancer (dated by TCRdb to 2017 to 2018). As for the study more broadly: Of the cohort, 12 patients had adenocarcinoma, 2 had squamous cell carcinoma and 1 had small cell lung cancer. The roughly 15 enrolled patients, of whom some 10 were men and 5 were women, were aged about 30 to 80 years and were diagnosed with TNM stage I to III disease. A total of about 130 million productive TCRbeta reads were generated by sequencing, corresponding to an average of around 4 million reads per sample. The study compared bulk TCRbeta repertoires from lung tumor tissue and matched distant non-tumor lung tissue of under 16 lung cancer patients. Some 30 paired specimens, one tumor and one normal lung sample per patient, were profiled by TCRbeta CDR3 sequencing.

The method behind the library was multiplex PCR. TCRdb shows the sequencer as Illumina HiSeq 2500. TCRbeta libraries were constructed through three rounds of nested PCR with primers (Table S4) according to protocols adapted from ARM-PCR. Before sequencing, PCR products of 200-500 bp were cut from the gel and purified using the QIAquick gel extraction kit. For the original study's pipeline: Reads were cleaned using Trimmomatic, were merged into complete CDR3 sequences using FLASH, and were assigned to V(D)J germline segments using MiTCR. Clonal diversity was calculated as the inverse Simpson's index using VDJtools. A read counted as productive if the sequence was in-frame and lacked a premature stop codon. TCRdb ran its own pipeline on the public reads, namely fastp trimming at Q25 and MiXCR clone calling, and kept in-frame beta chains. Rows with one shared CDR3 protein collapse into an entry with the most common genes and DNA. TCRdb's processing, not the authors' own work, is the source of the V and J calls. Here the sample has over 110,000 distinct CDR3 sequences; approximately 66% occur a single time. Together, the top ten hold about 18% of the sample.

CDR1 and CDR2 are read off the germline V gene as SGHTS and YDEGEE. The CDR3 runs 15 residues from the cysteine to the phenylalanine. Only CDR3 DNA is held: 45 bases, read in frame from base 1. The V end loses 1 base and the J end loses 0 bases, and a stretch of 5 bases separates them. Broader findings and caveats from the paper: Peripheral blood was not sequenced, so blood TCRbeta repertoires in these lung cancer patients were not examined. In normal lung, the top 100 clones accounted for a significantly larger cumulative share of the repertoire than in tumor tissue. The sequencing platform is not named in the methods, and unique molecular identifiers are not mentioned. Significantly higher TCR diversity (inverse Simpson) was observed in tumor tissue than in normal lung tissue (around 460 vs 160, P = 0.0075, Mann-Whitney U test). Younger patients had significantly higher TCR diversity, and higher tumor TCR diversity was associated with shorter overall and disease-free survival. With only roughly 14 patients in the cohort, the authors noted that larger samples and more detailed clinical data are needed.

The sequenced sample was lung tumor tissue. The rearrangement joined TRBV5-8 to TRBJ2-6; the D gene is unclear. This TCR was sampled from a man in his 60s with small cell lung cancer. The sequence in DNA is TGTGCCAGCAGCTTGCTTAACTCTGGGGCCAACGTCCTGACTTTC. Translation gives CASSLLNSGANVLTF. When the CDR3 is completed using the reference TRBV5-8 and TRBJ2-6 genes on either side, the full variable domain is EAGVTQSPTHLIKTRGQQATLRCSPISGHTSVYWYQQALGLGLQFLLWYDEGEERNRGNFPPRFSGRQFPNYSSELNVNALELEDSALYLCASSLLNSGANVLTFGAGSRLTVL.